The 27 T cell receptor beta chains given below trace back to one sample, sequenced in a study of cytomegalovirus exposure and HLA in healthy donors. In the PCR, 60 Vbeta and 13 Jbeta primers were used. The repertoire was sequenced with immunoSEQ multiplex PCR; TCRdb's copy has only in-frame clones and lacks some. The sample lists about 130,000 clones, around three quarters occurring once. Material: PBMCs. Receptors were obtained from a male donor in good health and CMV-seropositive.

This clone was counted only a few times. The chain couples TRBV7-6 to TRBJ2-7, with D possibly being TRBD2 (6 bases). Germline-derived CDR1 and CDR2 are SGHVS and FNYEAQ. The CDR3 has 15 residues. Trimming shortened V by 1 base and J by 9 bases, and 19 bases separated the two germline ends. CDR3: CASSLEAGHVQGQYF. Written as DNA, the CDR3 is TGTGCCAGCAGCTTAGAGGCGGGGCATGTACAAGGGCAGTACTTC.

The CDR3 nucleotides read TGTGCCAGCAGTTTGACAGGGGGAGGAAACACCATATATTTT. Translated, it gives CASSLTGGGNTIYF. This chain links TRBV27 with TRBJ1-3; 9 nucleotides match TRBD1. J lost 4 bases, V lost 3 bases, and 1 base had no gene match. CDR3 length: 14 residues. Germline CDR1 is MNHEY and CDR2 is SMNVEV (reference sequence).

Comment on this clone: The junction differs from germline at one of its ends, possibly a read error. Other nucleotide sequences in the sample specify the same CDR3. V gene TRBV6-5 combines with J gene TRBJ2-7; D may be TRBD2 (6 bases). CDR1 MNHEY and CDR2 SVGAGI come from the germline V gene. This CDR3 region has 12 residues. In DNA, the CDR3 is TGTGCCGTCGCTAGCGCGAACTACGAGCAATACTTC. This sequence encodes CAVASANYEQYF.

The CDR3 reads CATSIRAGYEQYF. The CDR3 DNA reads TGTGCCACCAGCATAAGAGCTGGCTACGAGCAGTACTTC. The chain has TRBV15 and TRBJ2-7; D remains unclear. The CDR3 runs 13 residues. The V end was cut by 4 bases, the J end by 3 bases, with 10 bases between. From germline, CDR1 is LNHNV and CDR2 YYDKDF (reference sequence).

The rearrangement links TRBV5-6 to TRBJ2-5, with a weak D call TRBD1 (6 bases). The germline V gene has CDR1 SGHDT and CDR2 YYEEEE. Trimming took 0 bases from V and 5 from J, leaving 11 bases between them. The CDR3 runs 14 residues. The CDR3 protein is CASSLVGAGETQYF. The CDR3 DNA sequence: TGTGCCAGCAGCTTGGTGGGGGCTGGCGAGACCCAGTACTTC.

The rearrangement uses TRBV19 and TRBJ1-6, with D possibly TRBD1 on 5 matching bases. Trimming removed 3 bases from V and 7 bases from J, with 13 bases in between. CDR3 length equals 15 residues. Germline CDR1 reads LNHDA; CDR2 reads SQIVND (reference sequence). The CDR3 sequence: CASSIFTGLNSPLHF. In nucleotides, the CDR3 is TGTGCCAGTAGTATCTTCACAGGTTTAAATTCACCCCTCCACTTT.

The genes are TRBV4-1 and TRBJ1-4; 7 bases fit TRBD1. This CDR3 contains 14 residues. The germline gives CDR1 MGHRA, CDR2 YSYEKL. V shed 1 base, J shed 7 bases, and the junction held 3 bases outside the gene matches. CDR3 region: CASSQVAGGEKLFF. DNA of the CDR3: TGCGCCAGCAGCCAAGTGGCAGGGGGTGAAAAACTGTTTTTT.

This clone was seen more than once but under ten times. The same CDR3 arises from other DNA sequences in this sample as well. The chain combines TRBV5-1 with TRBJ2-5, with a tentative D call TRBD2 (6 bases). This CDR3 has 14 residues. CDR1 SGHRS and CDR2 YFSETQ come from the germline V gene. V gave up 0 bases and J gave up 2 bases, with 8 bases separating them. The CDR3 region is CASSLGGVQETQYF. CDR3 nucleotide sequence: TGCGCCAGCAGCTTGGGCGGGGTGCAAGAGACCCAGTACTTC. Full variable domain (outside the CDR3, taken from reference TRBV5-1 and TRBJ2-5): KAGVTQTPRYLIKTRGQQVTLSCSPISGHRSVSWYQQTPGQGLQFLFEYFSETQRNKGNFPGRFSGRQFSNSRSEMNVSTLELGDSALYLCASSLGGVQETQYFGPGTRLLVL.

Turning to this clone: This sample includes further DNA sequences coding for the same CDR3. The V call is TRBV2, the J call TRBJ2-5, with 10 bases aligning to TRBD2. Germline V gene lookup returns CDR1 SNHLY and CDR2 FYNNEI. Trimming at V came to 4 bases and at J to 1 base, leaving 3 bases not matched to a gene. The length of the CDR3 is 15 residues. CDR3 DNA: TGTGCCAGCAGTGGGCTAGCGGGAGCCCAAGAGACCCAGTACTTC. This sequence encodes CASSGLAGAQETQYF.

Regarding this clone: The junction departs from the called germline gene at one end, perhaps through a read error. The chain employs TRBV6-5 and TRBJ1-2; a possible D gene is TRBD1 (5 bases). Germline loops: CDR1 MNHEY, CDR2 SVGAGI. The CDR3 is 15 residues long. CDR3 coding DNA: TGTGCCAGCAGTTCCCCTGGCGGGGCTATTTATGGCTGCACCTTC. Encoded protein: CASSSPGGAIYGCTF.

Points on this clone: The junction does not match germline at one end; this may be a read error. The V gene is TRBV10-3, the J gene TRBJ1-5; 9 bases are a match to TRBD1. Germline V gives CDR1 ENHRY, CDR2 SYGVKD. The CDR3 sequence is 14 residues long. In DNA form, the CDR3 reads TGTGCCACCCTACGGGACAGGGATAATCCGCCCCAGCATTTT. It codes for CATLRDRDNPPQHF.

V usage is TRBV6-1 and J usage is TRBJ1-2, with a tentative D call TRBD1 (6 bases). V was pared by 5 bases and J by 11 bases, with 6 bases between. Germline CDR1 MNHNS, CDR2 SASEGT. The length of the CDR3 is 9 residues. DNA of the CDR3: TGTGCCAGCAGTACAGGGTACACCTTC. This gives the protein CASSTGYTF.

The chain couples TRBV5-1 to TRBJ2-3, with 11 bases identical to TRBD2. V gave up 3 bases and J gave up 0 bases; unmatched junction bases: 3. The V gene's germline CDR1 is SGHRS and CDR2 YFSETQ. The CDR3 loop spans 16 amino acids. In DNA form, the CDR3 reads TGCGCCAGCAGCTGGGGACTAGCGGAAAGCACAGATACGCAGTATTTT. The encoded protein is CASSWGLAESTDTQYF.

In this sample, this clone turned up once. Written as DNA, the CDR3 is TGTGCCAGCAGCCACAGGGCCTTGGCAACTAGCACAGATACGCAGTATTTT. As protein: CASSHRALATSTDTQYF. This chain connects TRBV7-6 to TRBJ2-3, with D maybe TRBD1 (6 bases). The CDR3 is made up of 17 amino acids. V was trimmed by 5 bases and J by 0 bases, leaving 18 bases between them. Per the germline V gene, CDR1 is SGHVS and CDR2 is FNYEAQ. The full variable domain, its missing parts supplied by reference TRBV7-6 and TRBJ2-3, is GAGVSQSPRYKVTKRGQDVALRCDPISGHVSLYWYRQALGQGPEFLTYFNYEAQQDKSGLPNDRFSAERPEGSISTLTIQRTEQRDSAMYRCASSHRALATSTDTQYFGPGTRLTVL.

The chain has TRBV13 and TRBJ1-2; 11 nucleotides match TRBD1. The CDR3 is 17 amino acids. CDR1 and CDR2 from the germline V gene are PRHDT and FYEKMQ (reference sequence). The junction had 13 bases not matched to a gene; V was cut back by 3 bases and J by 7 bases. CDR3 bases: TGTGCCAGCAGCTTTGGGTCCCGTGGACAGGGGGCGACTGGCTACACCTTC. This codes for CASSFGSRGQGATGYTF.

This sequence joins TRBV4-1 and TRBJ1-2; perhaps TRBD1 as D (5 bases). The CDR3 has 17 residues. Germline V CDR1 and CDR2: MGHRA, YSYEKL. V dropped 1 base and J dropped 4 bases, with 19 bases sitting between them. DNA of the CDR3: TGCGCCAGCAGCCAAGTATGGGGCAGCCTTCCGCCCTATGGCTACACCTTC. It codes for CASSQVWGSLPPYGYTF.

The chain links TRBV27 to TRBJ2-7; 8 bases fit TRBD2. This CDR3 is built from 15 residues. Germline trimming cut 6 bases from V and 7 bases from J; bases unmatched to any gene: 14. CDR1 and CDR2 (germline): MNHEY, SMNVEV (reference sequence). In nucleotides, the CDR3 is TGTGCCAGCAGATCGAGCTCCCGGGGGGGAGTTGAGCAGTACTTC. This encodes CASRSSSRGGVEQYF.

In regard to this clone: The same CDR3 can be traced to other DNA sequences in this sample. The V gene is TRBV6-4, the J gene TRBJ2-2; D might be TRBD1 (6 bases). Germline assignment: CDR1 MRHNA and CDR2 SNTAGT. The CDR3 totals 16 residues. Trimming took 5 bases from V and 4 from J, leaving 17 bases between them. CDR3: CASSRPGQGCTGELFF. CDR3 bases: TGTGCCAGCAGTCGTCCGGGGCAGGGGTGCACCGGGGAGCTGTTTTTT.

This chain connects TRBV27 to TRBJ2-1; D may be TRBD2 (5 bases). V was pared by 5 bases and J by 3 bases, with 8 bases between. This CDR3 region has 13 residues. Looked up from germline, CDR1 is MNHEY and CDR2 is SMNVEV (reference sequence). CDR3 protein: CASSSRDYNEQFF. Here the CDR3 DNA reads TGTGCCAGCAGTAGCCGGGACTACAATGAGCAGTTCTTC.

In DNA form, the CDR3 reads TGTGCCAGCAGTCCCTTTTTCCGGACTGAAGCTTTCTTT. Residues: CASSPFFRTEAFF. This chain links TRBV27 with TRBJ1-1; D remains unclear. V lost 5 bases and J 5 bases, leaving 12 bases between the germline ends. CDR3 length equals 13 residues. The germline V gene encodes CDR1 MNHEY and CDR2 SMNVEV (reference sequence).

This chain's CDR3 is CASSGVPGNTEAFF. In nucleotides, the CDR3 is TGTGCCAGCAGCGGGGTCCCGGGAAACACTGAAGCTTTCTTT. The V call is TRBV2, the J call TRBJ1-1; no reliable D call. The CDR3 sequence is 14 residues long. Germline loops: CDR1 SNHLY, CDR2 FYNNEI. V lost 6 bases and J 2 bases, leaving 13 bases between the germline ends.

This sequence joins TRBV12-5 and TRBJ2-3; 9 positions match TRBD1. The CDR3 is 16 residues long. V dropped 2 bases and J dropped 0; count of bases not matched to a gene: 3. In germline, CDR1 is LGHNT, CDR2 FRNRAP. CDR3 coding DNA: TGTGCTAGTGGTTTGCAGACAGGGGGTAGCACAGATACGCAGTATTTT. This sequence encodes CASGLQTGGSTDTQYF. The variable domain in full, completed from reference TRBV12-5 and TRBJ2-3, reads DARVTQTPRHKVTEMGQEVTMRCQPILGHNTVFWYRQTMMQGLELLAYFRNRAPLDDSGMPKDRFSAEMPDATLATLKIQPSEPRDSAVYFCASGLQTGGSTDTQYFGPGTRLTVL.

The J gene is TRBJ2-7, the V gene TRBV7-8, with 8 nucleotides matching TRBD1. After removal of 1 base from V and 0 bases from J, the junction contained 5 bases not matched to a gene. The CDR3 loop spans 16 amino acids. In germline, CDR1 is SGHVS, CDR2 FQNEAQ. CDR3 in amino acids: CASSLGQGAPSYEQYF. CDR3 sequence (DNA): TGTGCCAGCAGCTTAGGTCAGGGGGCACCCTCCTACGAGCAGTACTTC.

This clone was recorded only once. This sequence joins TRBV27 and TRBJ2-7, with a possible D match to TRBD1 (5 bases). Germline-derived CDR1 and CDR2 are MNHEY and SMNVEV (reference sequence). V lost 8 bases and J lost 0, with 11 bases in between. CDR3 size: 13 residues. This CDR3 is CASSPTDSYEQYF. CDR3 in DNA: TGTGCCAGCTCGCCGACAGACTCCTACGAGCAGTACTTC.

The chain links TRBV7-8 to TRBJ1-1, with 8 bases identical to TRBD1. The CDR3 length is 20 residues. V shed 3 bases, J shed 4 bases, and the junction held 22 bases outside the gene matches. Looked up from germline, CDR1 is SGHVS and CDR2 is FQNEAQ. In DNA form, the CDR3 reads TGTGCCAGCAGCTTCGAGAATGCAGGGGGCCGGGGATTGAGGGGCACTGAAGCTTTCTTT. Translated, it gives CASSFENAGGRGLRGTEAFF. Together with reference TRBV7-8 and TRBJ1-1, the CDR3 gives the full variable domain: GAGVSQSPRYKVAKRGQDVALRCDPISGHVSLFWYQQALGQGPEFLTYFQNEAQLDKSGLPSDRFFAERPEGSVSTLKIQRTQQEDSAVYLCASSFENAGGRGLRGTEAFFGQGTRLTVV.

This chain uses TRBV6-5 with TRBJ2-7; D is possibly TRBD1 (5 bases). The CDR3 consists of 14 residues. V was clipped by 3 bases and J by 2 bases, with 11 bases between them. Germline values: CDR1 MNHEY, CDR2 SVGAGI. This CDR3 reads CASSYSIGAYEQYF. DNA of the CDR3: TGTGCCAGCAGTTATTCGATAGGGGCCTACGAGCAGTACTTC.

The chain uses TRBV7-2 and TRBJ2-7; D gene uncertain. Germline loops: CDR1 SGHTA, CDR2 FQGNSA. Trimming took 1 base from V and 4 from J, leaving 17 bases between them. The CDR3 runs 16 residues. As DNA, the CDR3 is TGTGCCAGCAGCTTAGTTGGCCCCCCTTCAAGTTACGAGCAGTACTTC. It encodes CASSLVGPPSSYEQYF.